This entry concerns a single T cell receptor (beta chain). Its target antigen remains unknown. Base qualities are not at hand, and no much larger clone is one base apart. Compared with germline, V lacks 3 bases and J lacks 5 bases; bases without a gene match: 0. The germline V gene provides CDR1 MGHRA and CDR2 YSYEKL. The CDR3 goes from the cysteine to the phenylalanine over 14 residues. Solely the CDR3 DNA is kept, with 42 bases framed from the first base. Collaborating institutions collected whole blood in K2EDTA tubes following their own protocols. Collaborator samples were shipped for TCRbeta analysis as frozen whole blood, isolated PBMCs, or DNA extracted from either sample type. The data were obtained in a study of blood T cell repertoires in COVID-19 (dated by TCRdb to 2019 to 2021). Some background on the complete study: Samples from collaborators originated in the United States, Italy and Spain and spanned both the acute and convalescent phases of COVID-19. Where available, HLA class I and class II types were obtained from metadata supplied by the sample provider rather than from assay-based typing. The material from the prospective study consisted of cDNA or gDNA derived from T cells, B-cell-depleted T cells, or PBMCs. Deeply sampled blood TCRbeta repertoires from subjects exposed to, actively infected with, or recovered from COVID-19 were included in the dataset. A freely available public database, intended as a resource for researchers studying the immune response to SARS-CoV-2, is where the repertoires were released. A de-identified subject ID, COVID-19 status, age in years and sex were almost always included in the sample metadata. Samples came from the ongoing ImmuneRACE study (first 160 participants) plus 1,254 subjects from 6 global collaborators.

Results and caveats for the whole study, not just this receptor: The amount of clinical and demographic metadata varied by source and participant and was provided uncurated.

TCRbeta CDR3 regions were amplified from genomic DNA using the immunoSEQ Assay, a bias-controlled multiplex PCR. As for the original processing: Nucleated cell counts per sample were estimated from amplification of reference gene primers within the assay. To quantify the absolute abundance of each unique TCRbeta CDR3 rearrangement, sequence reads were collapsed and filtered. Productive Simpson clonality was computed per sample as the square root of Simpson's diversity index over productive rearrangements. As stored in TCRdb, this immuneACCESS dataset retains in-frame rearrangements with V and J assigned. A fraction of the clones does not appear; measured against another copy, unresolved V genes explain less than half of the discrepancy, and the remainder lacks a known reason. V and J calls and clone size are as listed in that table; D and trimming were resolved from the DNA. The sample table shows about 150,000 clones, and approximately 87% are seen once. The ten biggest clones cover about 5.7% of the sample.

Sequenced: peripheral blood. The TCR sequence derives from a man at least 80 years old with acute or convalescent COVID-19. The chain joins TRBV4-1 to TRBJ1-6; TRBD1 fits 8 bases in the junction. The nucleotide sequence reads as follows: TGCGCCAGCAGCCAGACAGGGGATAATTCACCCCTCCACTTT. Translated, this gives CASSQTGDNSPLHF.